This T cell receptor (beta chain) was captured by sequencing in a study of blood T cells in healthy people across ages. Findings and limits, study-wide: Researchers said unsorted PBMCs prevented a conclusive naive versus antigen-experienced comparison.

This clonotype appeared a few times. What it binds is not known. A second PCR of about 6 to 12 cycles used a sample-barcoded 5' primer and a J-beta primer mix. TCRdb processed the 5' RACE reads anew with MiXCR; each CDR3 protein has one entry. The sample includes approximately 680,000 distinct CDR3 sequences, 32% of them seen just once. Trimming took 2 bases from V and 9 from J, leaving 8 bases between them. Germline V gene data show CDR1 as DFQATT and CDR2 as SNEGSKA (reference sequence). The length of the CDR3 is 12 residues. The people who gave samples were healthy Caucasians from Russia, aged about 6 to 100. A minimum of 5 micrograms of total RNA was extracted per sample.

The sequencing input was blood. The V gene is TRBV20-1, the J gene TRBJ1-6; no clear D gene. The TCR was taken from a woman of 80 years or more in good health. CDR3 sequence (DNA): TGCAGTGCTAGAAGCCCTGCTTCACCCCTCCACTTT. It encodes CSARSPASPLHF.